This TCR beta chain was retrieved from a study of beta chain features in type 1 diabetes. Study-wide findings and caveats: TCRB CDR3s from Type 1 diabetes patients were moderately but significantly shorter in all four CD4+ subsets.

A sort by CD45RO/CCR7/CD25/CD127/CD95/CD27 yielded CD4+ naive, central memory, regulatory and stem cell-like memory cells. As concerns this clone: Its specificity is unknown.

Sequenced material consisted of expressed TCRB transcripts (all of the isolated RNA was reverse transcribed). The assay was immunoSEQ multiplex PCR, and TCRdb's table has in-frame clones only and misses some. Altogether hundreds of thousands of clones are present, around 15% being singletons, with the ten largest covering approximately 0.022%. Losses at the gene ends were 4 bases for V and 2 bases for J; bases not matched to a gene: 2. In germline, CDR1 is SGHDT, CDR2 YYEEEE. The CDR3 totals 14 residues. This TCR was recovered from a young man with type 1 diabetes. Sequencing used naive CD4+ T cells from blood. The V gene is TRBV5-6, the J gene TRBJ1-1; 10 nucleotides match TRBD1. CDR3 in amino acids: CASSQTGGNTEAFF. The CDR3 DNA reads TGTGCCAGCAGCCAGACAGGGGGCAACACTGAAGCTTTCTTT.